A single sample gave rise to the 3 T cell receptor beta chains below, sequenced in a study of cytomegalovirus exposure and HLA in healthy donors. 13 Jbeta primers and 60 Vbeta primers were used for the PCR. The repertoire was sequenced with immunoSEQ multiplex PCR; TCRdb's copy has only in-frame clones and lacks some. The repertoire holds around 120,000 clones, with 60% to 80% as singletons. Sample: PBMCs. These receptors all stem from a woman in her sixties or seventies in good health and CMV-seropositive.

The chain links TRBV4-1 to TRBJ1-5; 8 nucleotides line up with TRBD1. Per the germline V gene, CDR1 is MGHRA and CDR2 is YSYEKL. This CDR3 is built from 14 residues. The V gene end was trimmed by 4 bases and the J gene end by 1 base; junction bases not matched to a gene: 0. CDR3 protein: CASSRTGSNQPQHF. The DNA of the CDR3 is TGCGCCAGCAGCCGGACAGGGAGCAATCAGCCCCAGCATTTT.

The chain employs TRBV10-2 and TRBJ1-4; no clear D gene. V shed 6 bases and J shed 5 bases, with 10 bases lying between them. CDR1 and CDR2 from the germline V gene are WSHSY and SAAADI. This CDR3 contains 13 residues. CDR3 amino acids: CASRGSENEKLFF. The CDR3 region has the DNA TGCGCCAGCAGAGGCAGCGAGAATGAAAAACTGTTTTTT.

This clone has more than one count but fewer than ten. The chain is built from TRBV10-3 and TRBJ1-1; D gene uncertain. This CDR3 is built from 14 residues. V was shortened by 4 bases and J by 1 base, with 10 bases between the two germline ends. In germline, CDR1 is ENHRY, CDR2 SYGVKD. CDR3 in DNA: TGTGCCATCAGTGCGACATCTCCGAACACTGAAGCTTTCTTT. Translating gives CAISATSPNTEAFF.